These 24 T cell receptor beta chains were all obtained from the same sample, sequenced in a study of cytomegalovirus exposure and HLA in healthy donors. PCR was performed using 60 Vbeta and 13 Jbeta primers. The table came from immunoSEQ multiplex PCR; TCRdb's copy has only in-frame clones and leaves some out. The sample lists roughly 150,000 clones, more than 75% seen once, with under 1% in the top ten. What was sequenced was PBMCs. All receptors come from a girl aged 2-9 years in good health and CMV-seropositive.

The chain links TRBV4-1 to TRBJ2-1, with D unclear. The CDR3 has 16 amino acids. Deletions cut 4 bases from V and 5 bases from J, with 18 bases between. Germline CDR1 MGHRA, CDR2 YSYEKL. The DNA of the CDR3 is TGCGCCAGCAGCCCTAAAATTTTGCGGCTAGACAATGAGCAGTTCTTC. Its protein product is CASSPKILRLDNEQFF.

The chain is built from TRBV5-8 and TRBJ2-5; TRBD2 matches 10 bases. Losses at the gene ends were 0 bases for V and 4 bases for J; bases not matched to a gene: 6. CDR1 is SGHTS, CDR2 YDEGEE, per germline. The CDR3 spans 16 residues. The CDR3 region has the DNA TGTGCCAGCAGCTTGGGAGGGACTAGCGTTGGAGAGACCCAGTACTTC. Amino acids: CASSLGGTSVGETQYF.

V is TRBV6-5 and J is TRBJ1-3; D remains unclear. The germline V gene has CDR1 MNHEY and CDR2 SVGAGI. The ends were cut back, 8 bases at V and 0 bases at J, with 11 bases in the middle. CDR3 length: 14 residues. Here the CDR3 reads CASGLRFSGNTIYF. CDR3 sequence (DNA): TGTGCCAGCGGACTAAGGTTCTCTGGAAACACCATATATTTT.

The chain has TRBV4-2 and TRBJ2-6, with TRBD2 matching over 7 bases. J gave up 0 bases and V 3 bases, and 2 bases lay outside the gene matches. The CDR3 has 16 residues. Germline V CDR1 and CDR2: LGHNA, YNFKEQ. The chain's CDR3 is CASSQASGSGANVLTF. The CDR3 region has the DNA TGTGCCAGCAGCCAGGCTAGCGGCTCTGGGGCCAACGTCCTGACTTTC.

The rearrangement joins TRBV4-1 to TRBJ2-3; TRBD2 matches at 9 bases. The CDR3 is 16 residues long. Germline CDR1 MGHRA, CDR2 YSYEKL. J was trimmed by 4 bases and V by 4 bases; bases with no gene match: 9. The CDR3 loop is CASSLMQREVPDTQYF. The CDR3 nucleotides read TGCGCCAGCAGCCTCATGCAGCGGGAGGTGCCAGATACGCAGTATTTT.

CDR3 loop: CASSTGLGGETQYF. The CDR3 DNA follows: TGTGCCAGCAGCACGGGACTAGGGGGGGAGACCCAGTACTTC. V usage is TRBV6-5 and J usage is TRBJ2-5; 8 positions agree with TRBD2. Germline values: CDR1 MNHEY, CDR2 SVGAGI. The CDR3 extends over 14 amino acids. V lost 6 bases, J lost 5 bases, and 8 bases stayed unmatched.

The chain combines TRBV29-1 with TRBJ2-3; D perhaps matches TRBD2 (6 bases). Germline V gene data show CDR1 as SQVTM and CDR2 as ANQGSEA. The CDR3 contains 14 residues. V was trimmed by 5 bases and J by 0 bases, leaving 12 bases between them. In DNA, the CDR3 is TGCAGCGTTCGGCGGGACTCTAGCACAGATACGCAGTATTTT. Amino acids: CSVRRDSSTDTQYF.

This clone was seen more than once but under ten times. The chain uses TRBV4-1 and TRBJ1-4; a weak D match, TRBD1 (5 bases). CDR3 length equals 17 residues. Trimming stripped 1 base from V and 8 bases from J, with 20 bases between. Germline assignment: CDR1 MGHRA and CDR2 YSYEKL. CDR3 residues: CASSQGTRGGRKEKLFF. The CDR3 nucleotides are TGCGCCAGCAGCCAAGGAACTCGGGGGGGACGAAAGGAAAAACTGTTTTTT.

This chain connects TRBV6-5 to TRBJ2-3; 8 bases fit TRBD2. The germline CDR1 and CDR2 sequences are MNHEY and SVGAGI. The CDR3 has 15 amino acids. V gave up 4 bases and J gave up 1 base; unmatched junction bases: 4. The CDR3 reads CASSSQTSGTDTQYF. CDR3 DNA: TGTGCCAGCAGTTCCCAGACTAGCGGCACAGATACGCAGTATTTT.

V usage is TRBV5-6 and J usage is TRBJ2-1, with TRBD2 matching 12 bases. Germline-derived CDR1 and CDR2 are SGHDT and YYEEEE. The CDR3 has 13 residues. The junction had 7 bases not matched to a gene; V was cut back by 8 bases and J by 10 bases. The CDR3 DNA sequence: TGTGCCAGTAAACTAGCGGGAGGTCGGGAGCAGTTCTTC. It yields the protein CASKLAGGREQFF.

This chain connects TRBV28 to TRBJ1-2; 9 nucleotides align to TRBD1. Trimming took 1 base from V and 4 from J; bases not matched to a gene: 7. CDR1 MDHEN and CDR2 SYDVKM come from the germline V gene. The CDR3 length is 16 residues. CDR3 coding DNA: TGTGCCAGCAGTTTATCGACAGGGGGTATACCCTATGGCTACACCTTC. Residues: CASSLSTGGIPYGYTF.

The V call is TRBV19, the J call TRBJ1-1; D uncertain. V dropped 1 base and J dropped 4 bases, with 7 bases sitting between them. CDR1 and CDR2 (germline): LNHDA, SQIVND (reference sequence). This CDR3 has 13 amino acids. CDR3 sequence (DNA): TGTGCCAGTAGTATAGGGGAGGGCACTGAAGCTTTCTTT. Its protein is CASSIGEGTEAFF.

The CDR3 spells CASSPGLAGGETQYF. DNA for the CDR3: TGTGCCAGCAGCCCGGGACTAGCGGGAGGCGAGACCCAGTACTTC. This sequence joins TRBV5-6 and TRBJ2-5; 15 nucleotides line up with TRBD2. V gave up 4 bases and J gave up 5 bases; unmatched junction bases: 3. The CDR3 contains 15 residues. Germline V gives CDR1 SGHDT, CDR2 YYEEEE. Combining the CDR3 with reference TRBV5-6 and TRBJ2-5 gives the whole variable domain DAGVTQSPTHLIKTRGQQVTLRCSPKSGHDTVSWYQQALGQGPQFIFQYYEEEERQRGNFPDRFSGHQFPNYSSELNVNALLLGDSALYLCASSPGLAGGETQYFGPGTRLLVL.

This sequence joins TRBV6-1 and TRBJ1-5; D unresolved. CDR1 is MNHNS, CDR2 SASEGT, per germline. Trimming removed 3 bases at V and 3 bases at J, with 9 bases between. The CDR3 spans 14 residues. CDR3 region: CASSDGRDNQPQHF. The CDR3 DNA sequence: TGTGCCAGCAGTGACGGGAGGGACAATCAGCCCCAGCATTTT.

DNA for the CDR3: TGTGCCAGCAGCTCCCTAGCGGGAGGATCCAATGAGCAGTTCTTC. As protein: CASSSLAGGSNEQFF. The V call is TRBV7-3, the J call TRBJ2-1; 11 positions match TRBD2. This CDR3 is 15 amino acids long. Germline trimming cut 4 bases from V and 6 bases from J; bases unmatched to any gene: 5. Germline-derived CDR1 and CDR2 are SGHTA and FQGTGA. Full variable domain (outside the CDR3, taken from reference TRBV7-3 and TRBJ2-1): GAGVSQTPSNKVTEKGKYVELRCDPISGHTALYWYRQSLGQGPEFLIYFQGTGAADDSGLPNDRFFAVRPEGSVSTLKIQRTERGDSAVYLCASSSLAGGSNEQFFGPGTRLTVL.

This clone was found a few times. The chain employs TRBV6-1 and TRBJ2-1, with D possibly TRBD2 on 6 matching bases. CDR1 is MNHNS, CDR2 SASEGT, per germline. The CDR3 is 15 residues long. Trimming stripped 6 bases from V and 4 bases from J, with 16 bases between. The CDR3 DNA sequence: TGTGCCAGCAGCCCCATAGCCGGGGGTTACAATGAGCAGTTCTTC. Amino acids: CASSPIAGGYNEQFF.

The rearrangement uses TRBV7-2 and TRBJ2-3; D possibly corresponds to TRBD2 (6 bases). Per germline, CDR1 SGHTA and CDR2 FQGNSA. The CDR3 extends over 13 amino acids. Trimming stripped 8 bases from V and 4 bases from J, with 13 bases between. The DNA of the CDR3 is TGTGCCAGCTCGGGTTGGGGGGCAGATACGCAGTATTTT. It specifies CASSGWGADTQYF.

The genes are TRBV2 and TRBJ1-1, with TRBD1 as a possible D gene (5 bases). The CDR3 loop spans 15 amino acids. Germline V CDR1 and CDR2: SNHLY, FYNNEI. The germline V and J ends were trimmed by 6 bases and 4 bases, with 18 bases remaining between them. The CDR3 DNA reads TGTGCCAGCAGAGGATCCAGGTCGGGGGGCACTGAAGCTTTCTTT. It encodes CASRGSRSGGTEAFF.

The V gene is TRBV4-1, the J gene TRBJ2-5; TRBD2 matches at 9 bases. The CDR3 sequence is 17 residues long. CDR1 and CDR2 (germline): MGHRA, YSYEKL. V lost 1 base to trimming and J lost 0 bases; unmatched junction nucleotides: 6. CDR3 sequence (DNA): TGCGCCAGCAGCCAAGTAGGGGCGGGGGGGTACCAAGAGACCCAGTACTTC. Translated: CASSQVGAGGYQETQYF.

The chain uses TRBV18 and TRBJ1-2; D is unclear. Trimming pared 6 bases from V and 5 bases from J, leaving 10 bases between. This CDR3 contains 12 residues. CDR1 KGHSH and CDR2 LQKENI come from the germline V gene. In DNA form, the CDR3 reads TGTGCCAGCTCGGTTGATCAGTATGGCTACACCTTC. It encodes CASSVDQYGYTF. Full variable domain (rest looked up from reference TRBV18 and TRBJ1-2): NAGVMQNPRHLVRRRGQEARLRCSPMKGHSHVYWYRQLPEEGLKFMVYLQKENIIDESGMPKERFSAEFPKEGPSILRIQQVVRGDSAAYFCASSVDQYGYTFGSGTRLTVV.

V gene TRBV7-3 combines with J gene TRBJ1-5; 8 bases are shared with TRBD1. Germline trimming cut 0 bases from V and 1 base from J; bases unmatched to any gene: 5. The CDR3 extends over 17 amino acids. Germline-derived CDR1 and CDR2 are SGHTA and FQGTGA. In DNA form, the CDR3 reads TGTGCCAGCAGCTTAACCCCGCAGGGGGCGAGCAATCAGCCCCAGCATTTT. Protein: CASSLTPQGASNQPQHF.

This clone was observed a single time. The V and J genes are TRBV10-1 and TRBJ2-7, with 12 nucleotides matching TRBD2. This CDR3 has 16 amino acids. Germline V gene sequence: CDR1 WNHNN, CDR2 SYGVQD (reference sequence). J lost 4 bases, V lost 6 bases, and 10 bases had no gene match. The CDR3 DNA is TGCGCCAGCAGCGATGGAGGACTAGCGGGACTTTACGAGCAGTACTTC. It translates to CASSDGGLAGLYEQYF.

The count of this clone is one. The chain carries TRBV30 and TRBJ2-5, with a possible D match to TRBD1 (7 bases). Germline CDR1 and CDR2: GTSNPN and SVGIG (reference sequence). The CDR3 runs 17 residues. The V gene lost 0 bases and the J gene lost 5 bases, with 22 bases spanning the gap. The CDR3 region is CAWSVRGQGGYRETQYF. DNA for the CDR3: TGTGCCTGGAGTGTACGGGGCCAGGGGGGCTACCGGGAGACCCAGTACTTC.

This rearrangement joins TRBV2 to TRBJ2-7, with a weak D call TRBD2 (5 bases). The germline gives CDR1 SNHLY, CDR2 FYNNEI. V was cut by 5 bases and J by 5 bases, with 10 bases left in between. The CDR3 has 12 amino acids. The CDR3 DNA reads TGTGCCAGCAGTCCCACTAGAAACGAGCAGTACTTC. This translates into CASSPTRNEQYF. The full variable domain, in which reference TRBV2 and TRBJ2-7 provide the parts outside the CDR3, is EPEVTQTPSHQVTQMGQEVILRCVPISNHLYFYWYRQILGQKVEFLVSFYNNEISEKSEIFDDQFSVERPDGSNFTLKIRSTKLEDSAMYFCASSPTRNEQYFGPGTRLTVT.